The TCR beta chain under discussion was sequenced for a study of human T cells and chemical hapten exposure. Looking at the study overall: Upper inner arm skin measuring approximately 2 cm by approximately 2 cm received 2% DPC for sensitization.

TCRdb called the RACE reads again in MiXCR, with one record for every CDR3 protein. The top ten hold 15% of the sample, which has about 42,000 distinct CDR3 sequences, around 9% seen once. J gave up 7 bases and V 8 bases, and 5 bases lay outside the gene matches. CDR1 and CDR2 (germline): SQVTM, ANQGSEA. This CDR3 is built from 11 residues. The time point: patch test 2, 6 weeks after DPC sensitization. This sample's treatment: therapeutic diphenylcyclopropenone sensitization with weekly scalp DPC. Every donor had alopecia and was 18 to 70 years old; all were suitable for DPC. Study results and caveats: Counts of TCRs expanded at PT1 correlated positively with patch test score.

Many counts were recorded for this clonotype. The antigen is undetermined. The material sequenced was whole blood, taken in connection with sensitization to the hapten diphenylcyclopropenone (DPC). The TCR was taken from a woman in her thirties or forties with alopecia areata. Some clones in this sample may be carry-over from other donors' samples. J is TRBJ2-7 and V is TRBV29-1; 10 nucleotides align to TRBD1. The CDR3 sequence: CSSRTGGEQYF. CDR3 nucleotide sequence: TGCAGCTCGCGGACAGGGGGGGAGCAGTACTTC.